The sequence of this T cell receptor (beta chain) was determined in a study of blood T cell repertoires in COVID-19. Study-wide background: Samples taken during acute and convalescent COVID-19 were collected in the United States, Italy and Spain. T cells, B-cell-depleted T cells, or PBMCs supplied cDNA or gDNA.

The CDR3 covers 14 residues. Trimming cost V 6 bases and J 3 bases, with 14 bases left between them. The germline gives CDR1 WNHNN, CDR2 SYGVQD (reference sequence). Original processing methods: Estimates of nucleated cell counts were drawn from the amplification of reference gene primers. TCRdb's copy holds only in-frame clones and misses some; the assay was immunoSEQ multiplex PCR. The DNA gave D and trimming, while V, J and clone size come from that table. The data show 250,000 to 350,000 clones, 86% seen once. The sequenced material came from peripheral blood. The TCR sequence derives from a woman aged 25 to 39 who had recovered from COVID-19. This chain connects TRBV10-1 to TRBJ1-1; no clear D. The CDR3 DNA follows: TGCGCCAGCAGCTCAGGTGTTTGGGACACTGAAGCTTTCTTT. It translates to CASSSGVWDTEAFF.